This TCR beta chain was identified in a study of spatial heterogeneity in lung cancer. As for the study in general: Compared with alpha-chain sequences, beta-chain sequences were consistently detected in greater numbers. Raw sequencing reads included, on average, more than 9.5 appearances of each unique TCR and UMI combination.

Time point of the sample: sample taken at primary tumor resection. TCRs were sequenced from unsorted whole RNA of tumor, nontumor lung or PBMC. Samples were obtained from around 72 donors, all untreated early-stage non-small cell lung cancer patients. This clonotype has more than one count but fewer than ten. Its antigen is undetermined. TCRdb re-analysed the 5' RACE reads in MiXCR, keeping a single row per CDR3 protein. The table shows fewer than 40,000 distinct CDR3 sequences, with 6.5% to 9.5% occurring only once. Study-wide points: In blood, ubiquitous expanded tumor TCRs appeared more at resection than follow-up.

The source material was PBMCs, sampled at surgery. The sequence came from a male donor with early-stage non-small cell lung cancer.

Written as DNA, the CDR3 is TGTGCCAGCAGCCTGGCCGGGACGAGGAGTAATACGCAGTATTTT. Translation: CASSLAGTRSNTQYF. The chain carries TRBV28 and TRBJ2-3, with D perhaps being TRBD1 or TRBD2 (5 bases each). The germline V and J ends were trimmed by 6 bases and 7 bases, with 20 bases remaining between them. Germline loops: CDR1 MDHEN, CDR2 SYDVKM. The CDR3 length is 15 residues.